Listed here are 29 T cell receptor beta chains from one sample, sequenced in a study of shared clonotypes between healthy human individuals. Measured with immunoSEQ multiplex PCR; TCRdb has only the in-frame clones, and not every one. The profile shows about 2.4 million clones, roughly 93% of them singletons. Input material: naive CD4+ T cells from PBMCs. As to subset: CD45RA+ positively selected. Receptor source: a man younger than 30 in good health. Some clones in this sample may be carry-over from other donors' samples.

The gene calls are TRBV7-3 and TRBJ1-1; tentative D call: TRBD1 (5 bases). V shed 5 bases and J shed 3 bases, with 10 bases lying between them. Germline-derived CDR1 and CDR2 are SGHTA and FQGTGA. The CDR3 spans 13 residues. CDR3 sequence: CASSVRGDTEAFF. In DNA form, the CDR3 reads TGTGCCAGCAGCGTACGGGGGGACACTGAAGCTTTCTTT. The variable domain in full, with the rest retrieved from reference TRBV7-3 and TRBJ1-1, is GAGVSQTPSNKVTEKGKYVELRCDPISGHTALYWYRQSLGQGPEFLIYFQGTGAADDSGLPNDRFFAVRPEGSVSTLKIQRTERGDSAVYLCASSVRGDTEAFFGQGTRLTVV.

CDR3 nucleotides: TGTGCCAGCAGTGCCAGGGGGGTTAGCTCCTACGAGCAGTACTTC. Amino acid sequence: CASSARGVSSYEQYF. The genes are TRBV6-6 and TRBJ2-7; D is perhaps TRBD1 (7 bases). The CDR3 length is 15 residues. Germline V gene sequence: CDR1 MNHNY, CDR2 SVGAGI (reference sequence). Trimming pared 5 bases from V and 0 bases from J, leaving 14 bases between.

The gene calls are TRBV19 and TRBJ2-4, with TRBD2 identical over 9 bases. The CDR3 runs 17 residues. Germline assignment: CDR1 LNHDA and CDR2 SQIVND (reference sequence). V lost 4 bases, J lost 8 bases, and 15 bases stayed unmatched. CDR3 DNA sequence: TGTGCCAGTAGTAGCCCCTCCTTTAGCGGGAGTTTGGACATTCAGTACTTC. Its translation: CASSSPSFSGSLDIQYF.

The V call is TRBV14, the J call TRBJ2-3, with 11 bases that match TRBD1. Trimming at V came to 3 bases and at J to 3 bases, leaving 8 bases not matched to a gene. Germline lookup yields CDR1 SGHDN and CDR2 FVKESK. The length of the CDR3 is 17 residues. The CDR3 spells CASSQRGTGGWTDTQYF. As DNA, the CDR3 is TGTGCCAGCAGCCAGCGCGGGACAGGGGGATGGACAGATACGCAGTATTTT.

The chain has TRBV7-9 and TRBJ2-5; D remains unclear. The V end lost 5 bases, the J end lost 2 bases, and 12 bases lay between the germline ends. The CDR3 runs 14 residues. Germline lookup yields CDR1 SEHNR and CDR2 FQNEAQ (reference sequence). CDR3 region: CASSAHQIQETQYF. The DNA for the CDR3 is TGTGCCAGCAGCGCCCACCAGATACAAGAGACCCAGTACTTC. Supplemented by reference TRBV7-9 and TRBJ2-5, the full variable domain reads DTGVSQNPRHKITKRGQNVTFRCDPISEHNRLYWYRQTLGQGPEFLTYFQNEAQLEKSRLLSDRFSAERPKGSFSTLEIQRTEQGDSAMYLCASSAHQIQETQYFGPGTRLLVL.

The chain couples TRBV6-1 to TRBJ2-7, with 9 bases identical to TRBD1. The CDR3 extends over 14 amino acids. The V gene end was trimmed by 6 bases and the J gene end by 5 bases; junction bases not matched to a gene: 8. The germline V gene has CDR1 MNHNS and CDR2 SASEGT. The CDR3, as DNA: TGTGCCAGCAGGCTGGGACAGGGCACCAACGAGCAGTACTTC. Residues: CASRLGQGTNEQYF.

The CDR3 region has the DNA TGTGCCAGCCGAAAGGACAGCACGAACACTGAAGCTTTCTTT. This codes for CASRKDSTNTEAFF. This chain connects TRBV27 to TRBJ1-1; perhaps TRBD1 as D (6 bases). Trimming removed 8 bases at V and 1 base at J, with 14 bases between. This CDR3 is 14 amino acids long. Germline V gives CDR1 MNHEY, CDR2 SMNVEV (reference sequence).

On this clone itself: Other DNA sequences of this sample code for an identical CDR3. The chain recombines TRBV28 with TRBJ1-2; D ambiguous. Trimming stripped 5 bases from V and 2 bases from J, with 6 bases between. This CDR3 spans 12 amino acids. Germline loops: CDR1 MDHEN, CDR2 SYDVKM. This chain's CDR3 is CASSLLNYGYTF. The CDR3 nucleotides are TGTGCCAGCAGTCTGTTGAACTATGGCTACACCTTC.

This chain joins TRBV5-1 and TRBJ2-7, with D perhaps TRBD2 (5 bases). V lost 4 bases, J lost 0 bases, and 11 bases lay in between. The germline gives CDR1 SGHRS, CDR2 YFSETQ. The CDR3 consists of 14 residues. The CDR3 sequence is CASSIGLSSYEQYF. The CDR3 DNA sequence: TGCGCCAGCAGCATAGGACTGAGCTCCTACGAGCAGTACTTC.

The CDR3 DNA reads TGTGCCAGCAGTGGACAGGGGGACACGAGTGAGCAGTTCTTC. Translated: CASSGQGDTSEQFF. The rearrangement uses TRBV2 and TRBJ2-1, with 9 bases fitting TRBD1. Germline V gene data show CDR1 as SNHLY and CDR2 as FYNNEI. There are 14 residues in the CDR3. J lost 9 bases, V lost 4 bases, and 7 bases had no gene match. Supplemented by reference TRBV2 and TRBJ2-1, the full variable domain reads EPEVTQTPSHQVTQMGQEVILRCVPISNHLYFYWYRQILGQKVEFLVSFYNNEISEKSEIFDDQFSVERPDGSNFTLKIRSTKLEDSAMYFCASSGQGDTSEQFFGPGTRLTVL.

This clone has more than one count but fewer than ten. This chain joins TRBV2 and TRBJ1-1; D unresolved. The CDR3 is 14 amino acids. Per germline, CDR1 SNHLY and CDR2 FYNNEI. The germline V and J ends were trimmed by 6 bases and 0 bases, with 11 bases remaining between them. This CDR3 is CASRKPQVNTEAFF. Here the CDR3 DNA reads TGTGCCAGCAGAAAGCCCCAGGTGAACACTGAAGCTTTCTTT.

This chain links TRBV7-9 with TRBJ1-1, with D possibly being TRBD1 (6 bases). This CDR3 contains 15 residues. Germline loops: CDR1 SEHNR, CDR2 FQNEAQ (reference sequence). V dropped 5 bases and J dropped 2 bases, with 15 bases sitting between them. DNA for the CDR3: TGTGCCAGCAGCCCCCAGACAGGAATAAACACTGAAGCTTTCTTT. As protein: CASSPQTGINTEAFF.

The chain is built from TRBV4-3 and TRBJ2-5, with D uncertain. The germline V gene has CDR1 LGHNA and CDR2 YSLEER. The CDR3 totals 15 residues. Trimming removed 0 bases from V and 3 bases from J, with 11 bases in between. CDR3 loop: CASSQDGGRKETQYF. The CDR3 DNA is TGCGCCAGCAGCCAAGATGGTGGCAGGAAAGAGACCCAGTACTTC.

A note on this clone: The same CDR3 is also encoded by other DNA sequences in this sample. The chain carries TRBV5-1 and TRBJ2-5, with D possibly being TRBD1 or TRBD2 (5 bases each). With 4 bases removed from V and 1 base from J, the gap between germline ends came to 14 bases. This CDR3 region has 15 residues. Germline CDR1 SGHRS, CDR2 YFSETQ. The CDR3 sequence: CASSLTGTVQETQYF. DNA of the CDR3: TGCGCCAGCAGCCTCACCGGGACGGTCCAAGAGACCCAGTACTTC.

This chain links TRBV10-3 with TRBJ1-2, with D possibly matching TRBD1 (6 bases). The V gene lost 0 bases and the J gene lost 0 bases, with 8 bases spanning the gap. The CDR3 length is 15 residues. The germline gives CDR1 ENHRY, CDR2 SYGVKD. This CDR3 reads CAISESGQPNYGYTF. In DNA, the CDR3 is TGTGCCATCAGTGAGTCTGGACAGCCTAACTATGGCTACACCTTC.

The chain has TRBV28 and TRBJ2-4, with 8 bases fitting TRBD1. The trim removed 7 bases at V and 5 bases at J, leaving 7 bases unmatched. CDR3 length: 14 residues. Germline V gene lookup returns CDR1 MDHEN and CDR2 SYDVKM. CDR3 DNA sequence: TGTGCCAGCACAAAGAGCAGGGGGCAAAACATTCAGTACTTC. This gives the protein CASTKSRGQNIQYF. Together with reference TRBV28 and TRBJ2-4, the CDR3 gives the full variable domain: DVKVTQSSRYLVKRTGEKVFLECVQDMDHENMFWYRQDPGLGLRLIYFSYDVKMKEKGDIPEGYSVSREKKERFSLILESASTNQTSMYLCASTKSRGQNIQYFGAGTRLSVL.

The V gene is TRBV7-2, the J gene TRBJ1-1, with D perhaps TRBD1 (6 bases). The ends were cut back, 1 base at V and 1 base at J, with 10 bases in the middle. Looked up from germline, CDR1 is SGHTA and CDR2 is FQGNSA. The CDR3 runs to 15 residues. CDR3 nucleotides: TGTGCCAGCAGCTTAGGGGGGGCAGGGAACACTGAAGCTTTCTTT. As protein: CASSLGGAGNTEAFF.

The chain carries TRBV28 and TRBJ2-2, with D tentatively TRBD1 (7 bases). CDR1 and CDR2 from the germline V gene are MDHEN and SYDVKM. Deletions cut 6 bases from V and 3 bases from J, with 17 bases between. CDR3 length: 16 residues. CDR3 in amino acids: CASSLVRDRYTGELFF. CDR3 nucleotide sequence: TGTGCCAGCAGCCTTGTGCGGGACAGATACACCGGGGAGCTGTTTTTT.

This sequence joins TRBV5-1 and TRBJ2-7; perhaps TRBD2 as D (6 bases). The CDR3 has 15 residues. The V gene lost 0 bases and the J gene lost 4 bases, with 14 bases spanning the gap. Germline V gives CDR1 SGHRS, CDR2 YFSETQ. This CDR3 is CASSLESGGKYEQYF. The CDR3 DNA is TGCGCCAGCAGCTTGGAATCTGGCGGGAAATACGAGCAGTACTTC.

The chain joins TRBV9 to TRBJ1-2, with D possibly TRBD1 on 6 matching bases. This CDR3 is 14 amino acids long. CDR1 SGDLS and CDR2 YYNGEE come from the germline V gene. Trimming removed 0 bases from V and 4 bases from J, with 10 bases in between. The CDR3 DNA sequence: TGTGCCAGCAGCGTAGGAGGGGGTAGCTATGGCTACACCTTC. Translating it yields CASSVGGGSYGYTF.

This chain links TRBV4-2 with TRBJ2-3; no clear D. The germline gives CDR1 LGHNA, CDR2 YNFKEQ. V dropped 2 bases and J dropped 2 bases, with 8 bases sitting between them. This CDR3 spans 14 amino acids. Here the CDR3 reads CASSQRQDTDTQYF. As DNA, the CDR3 is TGTGCCAGCAGCCAACGGCAGGACACAGATACGCAGTATTTT.

The chain recombines TRBV7-9 with TRBJ2-5; weak D call: TRBD2 (6 bases). The end of the DNA is better explained by TRBJ2-7, so the J call may be wrong. The CDR3 loop spans 14 amino acids. CDR1 is SEHNR, CDR2 FQNEAQ, per germline (reference sequence). CDR3 sequence: CASSRDRRADEQYF. For the CDR3, the DNA is TGTGCCAGCAGCCGAGATCGGAGGGCTGACGAGCAGTACTTC.

J is TRBJ2-1 and V is TRBV19, with TRBD1 matching 8 bases. The V gene's germline CDR1 is LNHDA and CDR2 SQIVND (reference sequence). The CDR3 sequence is 16 residues long. The ends lost 4 bases at V and 7 bases at J; junction bases unmatched: 12. CDR3 nucleotides: TGTGCCAGTAGTAAACGGGACAGGACGGTCGGGAATGAGCAGTTCTTC. Its protein product is CASSKRDRTVGNEQFF.

The genes are TRBV27 and TRBJ2-7; weak D call: TRBD1 (6 bases). CDR1 and CDR2 (germline): MNHEY, SMNVEV (reference sequence). Trimming removed 7 bases at V and 4 bases at J, with 20 bases between. This CDR3 region has 15 residues. Written as DNA, the CDR3 is TGTGCCAGCACTCCCGGGACACTCTTTACTTACGAGCAGTACTTC. This codes for CASTPGTLFTYEQYF.

The chain combines TRBV19 with TRBJ1-1; TRBD1 agrees at 10 bases. In germline, CDR1 is LNHDA, CDR2 SQIVND (reference sequence). V shed 1 base and J 1 base; nucleotides not matched to a gene: 6. This CDR3 is built from 17 residues. The CDR3 DNA is TGTGCCAGTAGTATAGCGACAGGGGGCAGGAAGAACACTGAAGCTTTCTTT. It yields the protein CASSIATGGRKNTEAFF.

This chain joins TRBV7-2 and TRBJ2-7, with TRBD1 matching over 8 bases. The CDR3 has 15 amino acids. The germline V gene has CDR1 SGHTA and CDR2 FQGNSA. The trim removed 2 bases at V and 3 bases at J, leaving 6 bases unmatched. The CDR3, as DNA: TGTGCCAGCAGCTTAAACAGGGGGGCCATCTACGAGCAGTACTTC. It specifies CASSLNRGAIYEQYF.

Notes on this clone: The sample contains more than one DNA sequence encoding this CDR3. This chain connects TRBV5-1 to TRBJ2-7; D is unclear. Germline V gives CDR1 SGHRS, CDR2 YFSETQ. The CDR3 extends over 15 amino acids. V lost 0 bases, J lost 1 base, and 11 bases lay in between. CDR3 DNA: TGCGCCAGCAGCTTGGGGACGGTATCTTCCTACGAGCAGTACTTC. Residues: CASSLGTVSSYEQYF. The full variable domain, its missing parts supplied by reference TRBV5-1 and TRBJ2-7, is KAGVTQTPRYLIKTRGQQVTLSCSPISGHRSVSWYQQTPGQGLQFLFEYFSETQRNKGNFPGRFSGRQFSNSRSEMNVSTLELGDSALYLCASSLGTVSSYEQYFGPGTRLTVT.

The chain recombines TRBV9 with TRBJ1-2; D might be TRBD1 (5 bases). Per the germline V gene, CDR1 is SGDLS and CDR2 is YYNGEE. The germline V and J ends were trimmed by 3 bases and 9 bases, with 18 bases remaining between them. This CDR3 spans 14 amino acids. The CDR3 nucleotides are TGTGCCAGCAGCGCCGACGGTGGGGCTATGCGCTACACCTTC. Protein sequence: CASSADGGAMRYTF.

J is TRBJ2-7 and V is TRBV4-1, with D possibly TRBD1 on 6 matching bases. The CDR3 has 18 residues. V was trimmed by 0 bases and J by 4 bases, leaving 22 bases between them. The germline V gene encodes CDR1 MGHRA and CDR2 YSYEKL. The CDR3 DNA is TGCGCCAGCAGCCAAGATGGCACCATCGGTCAGGGGAAATACGAGCAGTACTTC. This gives the protein CASSQDGTIGQGKYEQYF.